The clone carrying this T cell receptor beta chain has a count of ten or more. Its antigen is not identified. TCRdb recomputed calls from the 5' RACE reads with MiXCR, one row per CDR3 protein. The data contain 500,000 or so distinct CDR3 sequences, about 5.4% of them singletons. This CDR3 has 13 residues. Germline lookup yields CDR1 SGHRS and CDR2 YFSETQ. V trimming: 5 bases; J trimming: 4 bases; junction bases outside the gene matches: 3. This entry is derived from a study of CD8 T cells in ankylosing spondylitis. General study points: From matched ankylosing spondylitis synovial fluid, disease-linked clones were reportedly recovered at significantly enriched levels. A motif of fewer than ten highly homologous TCR beta variants was seen as apparently characteristic of ankylosing spondylitis blood.

Sequencing was performed on blood, either unsorted or a sorted T cell fraction (not recorded which). This clonotype was obtained from a male donor with ankylosing spondylitis. The chain has TRBV5-1 and TRBJ2-5; 9 bases line up with TRBD2. The CDR3 protein is CASRGGRGETQYF. As DNA, the CDR3 is TGCGCCAGCAGGGGCGGGAGGGGAGAGACCCAGTACTTC.